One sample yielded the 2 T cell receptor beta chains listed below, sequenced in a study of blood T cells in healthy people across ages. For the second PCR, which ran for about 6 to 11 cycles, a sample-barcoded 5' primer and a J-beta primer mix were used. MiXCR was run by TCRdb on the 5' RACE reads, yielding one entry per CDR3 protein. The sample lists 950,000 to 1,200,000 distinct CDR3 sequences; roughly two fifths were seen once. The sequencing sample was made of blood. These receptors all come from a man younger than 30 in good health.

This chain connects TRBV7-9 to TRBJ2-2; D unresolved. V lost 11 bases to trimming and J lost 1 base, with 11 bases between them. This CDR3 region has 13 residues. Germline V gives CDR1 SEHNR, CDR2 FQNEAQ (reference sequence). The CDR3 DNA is TGTGCCCGTGGAGATATGAACACCGGGGAGCTGTTTTTT. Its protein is CARGDMNTGELFF.

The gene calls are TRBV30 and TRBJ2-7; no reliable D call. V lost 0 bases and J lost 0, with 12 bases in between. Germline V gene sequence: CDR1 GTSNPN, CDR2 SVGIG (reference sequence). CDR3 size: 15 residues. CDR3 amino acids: CAWSVGHPLSYEQYF. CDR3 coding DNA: TGTGCCTGGAGTGTAGGGCACCCGCTCTCCTACGAGCAGTACTTC.